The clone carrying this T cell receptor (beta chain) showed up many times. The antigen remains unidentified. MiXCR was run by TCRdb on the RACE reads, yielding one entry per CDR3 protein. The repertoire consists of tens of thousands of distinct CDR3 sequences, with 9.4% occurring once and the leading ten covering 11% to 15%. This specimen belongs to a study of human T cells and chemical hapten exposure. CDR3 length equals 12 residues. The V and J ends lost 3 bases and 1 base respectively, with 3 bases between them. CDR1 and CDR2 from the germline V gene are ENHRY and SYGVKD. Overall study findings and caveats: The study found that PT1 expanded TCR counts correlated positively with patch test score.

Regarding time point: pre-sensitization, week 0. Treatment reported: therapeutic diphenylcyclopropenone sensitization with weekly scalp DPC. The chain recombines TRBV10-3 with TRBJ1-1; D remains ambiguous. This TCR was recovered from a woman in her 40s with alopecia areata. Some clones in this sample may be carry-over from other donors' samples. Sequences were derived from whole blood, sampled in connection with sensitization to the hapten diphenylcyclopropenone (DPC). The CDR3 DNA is TGTGCCATCAGTGACAGGAACACTGAAGCTTTCTTT. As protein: CAISDRNTEAFF.